The T cell receptor (beta chain) described here comes from a study of glioma-infiltrating T cells. The CDR3 extends over 13 amino acids. Deletions cut 10 bases from V and 4 bases from J, with 14 bases between. CDR1 and CDR2 (germline): KGHDR, SFDVKD. Using RNA template, CDR3s of TCR alpha and beta were amplified with iRepertoire arm-PCR. Tissue mRNA or PBMC total RNA, roughly 95-400 ng, went into one-step reverse transcription and amplification. TCRdb called the multiplex PCR reads again in MiXCR, with one record for every CDR3 protein. The repertoire consists of tens of thousands of distinct CDR3 sequences, with 23% occurring once and the leading ten covering roughly 6.7%. Regarding the study as a whole: Above-expected tissue-blood divergence occurred in all gliomas, most in low-grade ones. Very few CDR3 sequences were shared between tissue and blood.

A note on this clonotype: The antigen remains unidentified.

The clonotype was recovered from a human donor with low-grade glioma or glioblastoma, undergoing nonglioma brain surgery, or in good health (not recorded which). Source material: glioma tissue, nonneoplastic brain tissue, or PBMCs (not recorded which). The chain links TRBV24-1 to TRBJ2-3; D might be TRBD1 (6 bases). CDR3 loop: CATGHPSPDTQYF. CDR3 in DNA: TGTGCCACGGGACACCCGTCCCCAGATACGCAGTATTTT.